This TCR beta chain stems from a study of T cell repertoires in cytomegalovirus infection. Findings and caveats of the study: Pooled public TCR beta family frequency picked out CMV carriers with the relevant HLA. CMV-specific HLA-C-restricted TCR beta clonotypes dominated the ex vivo response.

TCRdb called the reads again in MiXCR, with one record for every CDR3 protein. The sample lists approximately 250,000 distinct CDR3 sequences; around an eighth were seen once. This CDR3 contains 16 residues. Germline V lookup: CDR1 LNHDA, CDR2 SQIVND (reference sequence). The ends were cut back, 0 bases at V and 4 bases at J, with 13 bases in the middle. This clonotype was detected a few times. Its antigen is not identified. This receptor was obtained from a human donor in good health (CMV status not recorded). Some clones in this sample may be carry-over from other donors' samples. This chain joins TRBV19 and TRBJ2-1, with D perhaps being TRBD1 or TRBD2 (5 bases each). Sequenced material: PBMCs. CDR3 amino acids: CASSIDEGTGYNEQFF. CDR3 DNA: TGTGCCAGTAGTATAGATGAGGGGACGGGGTACAATGAGCAGTTCTTC.